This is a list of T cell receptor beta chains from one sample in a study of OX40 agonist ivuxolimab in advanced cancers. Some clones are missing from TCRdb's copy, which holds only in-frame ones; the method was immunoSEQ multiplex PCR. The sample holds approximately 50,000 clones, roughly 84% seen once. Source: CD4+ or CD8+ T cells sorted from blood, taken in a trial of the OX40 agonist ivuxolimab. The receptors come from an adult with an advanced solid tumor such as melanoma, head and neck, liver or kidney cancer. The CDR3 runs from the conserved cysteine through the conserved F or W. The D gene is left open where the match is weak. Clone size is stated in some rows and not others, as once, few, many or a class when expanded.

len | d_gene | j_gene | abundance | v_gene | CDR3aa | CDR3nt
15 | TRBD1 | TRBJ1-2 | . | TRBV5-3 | CARRKDRGHNYGYTF | TGTGCCAGAAGAAAAGACAGGGGGCACAACTATGGCTACACCTTC
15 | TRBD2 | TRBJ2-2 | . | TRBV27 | CASSWGTSLTGELFF | TGTGCCAGCAGTTGGGGGACTAGTCTCACCGGGGAGCTGTTTTTT
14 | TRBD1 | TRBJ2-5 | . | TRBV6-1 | CASRPFRGPETQYF | TGTGCCAGCAGGCCCTTTAGGGGGCCGGAGACCCAGTACTTC
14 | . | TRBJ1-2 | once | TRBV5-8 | CASSLSEQAGGYTF | TGTGCCAGCAGCTTGTCTGAACAGGCCGGGGGCTACACCTTC
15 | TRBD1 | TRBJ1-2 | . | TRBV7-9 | CASSPKDRANYGYTF | TGTGCCAGCAGCCCTAAGGACAGGGCTAACTATGGCTACACCTTC
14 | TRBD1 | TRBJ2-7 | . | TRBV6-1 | CASSGQQGAYEQYF | TGTGCCAGCAGTGGGCAACAGGGGGCTTACGAGCAGTACTTC
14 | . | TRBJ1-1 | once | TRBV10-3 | CAISESGQNTEAFF | TGTGCCATCAGTGAGTCGGGACAGAACACTGAAGCTTTCTTT
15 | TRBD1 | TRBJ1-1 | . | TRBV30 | CAWRTGGLGNTEAFF | TGTGCCTGGAGAACAGGGGGCCTAGGGAACACTGAAGCTTTCTTT
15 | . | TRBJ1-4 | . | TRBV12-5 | CASGLGGVRNEKLFF | TGTGCTAGTGGTTTGGGGGGCGTTAGGAATGAAAAACTGTTTTTT
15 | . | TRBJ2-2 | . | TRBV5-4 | CASSPAEGNTGELFF | TGTGCCAGCAGCCCCGCAGAGGGGAACACCGGGGAGCTGTTTTTT
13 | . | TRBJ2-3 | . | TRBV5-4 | CASSLGLTDTQYF | TGTGCCAGCAGCTTGGGGCTCACAGATACGCAGTATTTT
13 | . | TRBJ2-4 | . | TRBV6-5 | CASSGLAKNIQYF | TGTGCCAGCAGTGGGTTAGCCAAAAACATTCAGTACTTC
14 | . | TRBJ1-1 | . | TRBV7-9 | CASSLVNLNTEAFF | TGTGCCAGCAGCCTCGTTAATCTGAACACTGAAGCTTTCTTT
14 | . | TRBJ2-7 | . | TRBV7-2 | CASSLVTSSYEQYF | TGTGCCAGCAGCTTAGTGACCAGCTCCTACGAGCAGTACTTC
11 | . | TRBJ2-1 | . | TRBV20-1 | CSASEYNEQFF | TGCAGTGCTAGCGAGTACAATGAGCAGTTCTTC
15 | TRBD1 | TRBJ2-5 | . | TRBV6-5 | CASSYSGQMGETQYF | TGTGCCAGCAGTTACTCGGGACAGATGGGAGAGACCCAGTACTTC
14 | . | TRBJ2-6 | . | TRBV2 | CASSEGLGANVLTF | TGTGCCAGCAGTGAAGGTCTTGGGGCCAACGTCCTGACTTTC
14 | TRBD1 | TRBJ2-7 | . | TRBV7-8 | CASSPTGQSYEQYF | TGTGCCAGCAGCCCCACGGGACAGTCCTACGAGCAGTACTTC
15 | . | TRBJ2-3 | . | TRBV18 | CASSPVGPSTDTQYF | TGTGCCAGCTCACCCGTCGGACCTAGCACAGATACGCAGTATTTT
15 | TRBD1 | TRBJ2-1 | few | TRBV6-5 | CASSYPGQVGDEQFF | TGTGCCAGCAGTTACCCGGGACAGGTTGGCGATGAGCAGTTCTTC
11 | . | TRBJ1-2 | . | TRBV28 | CASSLSTAIAF | TGTGCCAGCAGTTTAAGTACAGCGATCGCCTTC
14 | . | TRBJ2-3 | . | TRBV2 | CASGPGVDTDTQYF | TGTGCCAGCGGGCCGGGGGTGGACACAGATACGCAGTATTTT